Listed below are T cell receptor beta chains from one sample, sequenced in a study of graft-versus-host responses after intestinal transplantation. Clones were sequenced by immunoSEQ multiplex PCR, and TCRdb holds only the in-frame ones, with some missing. The sample yields nearly 20,000 clones, more than 75% seen once. Specimen: PBMCs, collected 230 to 240 days after intestinal transplant. The source is a human patient who received an intestinal transplant, so some T cells may come from the graft donor. Each CDR3 is given with its conserved first and last residue. D genes are given only for firm matches. A row's size may be missing; if present it is once, few, many or a size class.

cdr3_nt cdr3_aa clone_size j_call v_call d_call
TGTGCCAGCTCATTTCAGGGTCTGGGCACAGATACGCAGTATTTT CASSFQGLGTDTQYF NA TRBJ2-3 TRBV18 NA
TGTGCCAGCAGCTTGGGTTCGTGGGGGGGCGAGAAGACCCAGTACTTC CASSLGSWGGEKTQYF NA TRBJ2-5 TRBV5-4 NA
TGTGCCAGTAGTATAGGGACGGACATAACATCGGGTGAGCAGTTCTTC CASSIGTDITSGEQFF NA TRBJ2-1 TRBV19 NA
TGTGCCAGCAGCCCTAGCGGGGGGGCGAGAAACATTCAGTACTTC CASSPSGGARNIQYF NA TRBJ2-4 TRBV9 TRBD2
TGTGCCACCAGCAGAGCGAACAGCGGGGGGCCGCCGGATACGCAGTATTTT CATSRANSGGPPDTQYF NA TRBJ2-3 TRBV15 TRBD2
TGTGCCAGCAAACCTAGCGGCTCCTCCTACGAGCAGTACTTC CASKPSGSSYEQYF few TRBJ2-7 TRBV6-1 TRBD2
TGTGCCAGCAGCCGTAGCGGGGGGGGAGCCAAAAACATTCAGTACTTC CASSRSGGGAKNIQYF NA TRBJ2-4 TRBV11-3 TRBD2
TGTGCCAGCAGCTTAGTCCAGGGTGGGGGCTCCGGGGAGCTGTTTTTT CASSLVQGGGSGELFF NA TRBJ2-2 TRBV7-6 NA
TGTGCCAGCAGATCTTCGACAGCTGGCCATGGCTACACCTTC CASRSSTAGHGYTF NA TRBJ1-2 TRBV6-5 NA
TGTGCCAGCAGGGGGACTAGCCCCTACGACAATGAGCAGTTCTTC CASRGTSPYDNEQFF once TRBJ2-1 TRBV2 TRBD2
TGTGCCAGCAGCAGGTTCTCGACAGGGATCCTCTATGGCTACACCTTC CASSRFSTGILYGYTF NA TRBJ1-2 TRBV27 TRBD1
TGCGCCAGCAGTGAGTCAGGGGGCTATGGCTACACCTTC CASSESGGYGYTF NA TRBJ1-2 TRBV10-1 NA
TGTGCCTGGAGTGTATATGGAAACACCATATATTTT CAWSVYGNTIYF NA TRBJ1-3 TRBV30 NA
TGCGCCAGCAGCCAAGATCCCGGGACTGGAAACACCATATATTTT CASSQDPGTGNTIYF few TRBJ1-3 TRBV4-1 NA
TGCAGCGTTGAAGGAAACAACATTCAGTACTTC CSVEGNNIQYF once TRBJ2-4 TRBV29-1 NA
TGTGCCAGCAGTGACAACTCTGGGGCCAACGTCCTGACTTTC CASSDNSGANVLTF NA TRBJ2-6 TRBV6-4 NA
TGTGCCAGCAGGGAGCGGGGGCCTGACAATGAGCAGTTCTTC CASRERGPDNEQFF NA TRBJ2-1 TRBV7-9 TRBD2
TGTGCCAGCAGCTTACGGGCGGGGGCAGGCTATGGCTACACCTTC CASSLRAGAGYGYTF NA TRBJ1-2 TRBV7-9 NA
TGTGCCAGCAGCTTAGATCACCTAGGCCCTGAAGCTTTCTTT CASSLDHLGPEAFF NA TRBJ1-1 TRBV11-2 NA
TGTGCCAGCAGCTTTGCGACCCAGGGAGCCCTAGCCAAAAACATTCAGTACTTC CASSFATQGALAKNIQYF NA TRBJ2-4 TRBV7-9 NA
TGTGCCAGCTCACCAGAGGCGGGAGATCAGCCCCAGCATTTT CASSPEAGDQPQHF NA TRBJ1-5 TRBV18 NA
TGTGCCAGCAGGACGGGCAATGAGCAGTTCTTC CASRTGNEQFF NA TRBJ2-1 TRBV6-5 NA
TGTGCCAGCAGCTTTGTAGATAGGAAAGAGACCCAGTACTTC CASSFVDRKETQYF NA TRBJ2-5 TRBV13 NA
TGTGCCAGCAGCCAAGTTGTCCTCCAAGAGACCCAGTACTTC CASSQVVLQETQYF large TRBJ2-5 TRBV4-2 NA
TGCGCCAGCAGCATCGGGACTGACCGCATGGCCGAGCAGTACTTC CASSIGTDRMAEQYF NA TRBJ2-7 TRBV5-1 NA
TGCAGTGGTATGAGATCCGCTGAAGCTTTCTTT CSGMRSAEAFF NA TRBJ1-1 TRBV20-1 NA
TGTGCCAGCAGCTTAGGACTAGCGGGGGGCAATCTCTTGGCAGAGACCCAGTACTTC CASSLGLAGGNLLAETQYF NA TRBJ2-5 TRBV7-9 TRBD2
TGTGCCAGCAGCCACGACTGGAGTAGTCTTCGATCTGGAAACACCATATATTTT CASSHDWSSLRSGNTIYF NA TRBJ1-3 TRBV7-9 NA
TGTGCCAGCAGCCGAGGGGTCGGAGATGGAAACACCATATATTTT CASSRGVGDGNTIYF NA TRBJ1-3 TRBV6-5 NA
TGCGCCAGCAGCTTCGCCAATGAGCAGTTCTTC CASSFANEQFF NA TRBJ2-1 TRBV5-1 NA
TGTGCCAGCAGTGAGTTCCTAGCGGAAGGGGATACGCAGTATTTT CASSEFLAEGDTQYF NA TRBJ2-3 TRBV6-1 TRBD2
TGTGCCAGCACTGACCTGACAGGTCCTAATGAAAAACTGTTTTTT CASTDLTGPNEKLFF NA TRBJ1-4 TRBV2 NA
TGTGCCATCAGTGACAGAAACACCATATATTTT CAISDRNTIYF few TRBJ1-3 TRBV10-3 NA
TGTGCCAGCAGCATAGGGTCTGTACTCTTTGTGGAGCAGTACTTC CASSIGSVLFVEQYF NA TRBJ2-7 TRBV14 NA
TGTGCCAGCAGTTACTCTCAGAATGCTGGCTACACCTTC CASSYSQNAGYTF NA TRBJ1-2 TRBV6-6 NA
TGTGCCACCAGCAGAGACAGGGAGCCTGGAAACACCATATATTTT CATSRDREPGNTIYF NA TRBJ1-3 TRBV15 NA
TGCGCCAGCAGTCGTATCGGGACTAGCGGTTACGGCACAGATACGCAGTATTTT CASSRIGTSGYGTDTQYF NA TRBJ2-3 TRBV23-1 TRBD2
TGCAGCGTTGAAGATCAGGGGTGGGAGACCCAGTACTTC CSVEDQGWETQYF NA TRBJ2-5 TRBV29-1 NA
TGTGCCAGCAGCTTCAATGCAGCCGGCTCCAACACCATATATTTT CASSFNAAGSNTIYF NA TRBJ1-3 TRBV7-9 NA
TGTGCCAGCAGCGATTTGGGACAGAGCTCTGGAAACACCATATATTTT CASSDLGQSSGNTIYF NA TRBJ1-3 TRBV7-9 TRBD1
TGTGCCAGCAGCCACCTAAGGCTCGGGGGTAACACTGAAGCTTTCTTT CASSHLRLGGNTEAFF once TRBJ1-1 TRBV14 NA
TGTGCCAGCAGCTTGCTGGGCAGGGACATTCAGTACTTC CASSLLGRDIQYF once TRBJ2-4 TRBV5-4 NA
TGTGCCAGCAGTGACTCGGGGGGCGGCTCGACCGGGGAGCTGTTTTTT CASSDSGGGSTGELFF NA TRBJ2-2 TRBV6-4 NA
TGTGCCAGCAGTTACCGCAGAGGGAGGGGCAATGAGCAGTTCTTC CASSYRRGRGNEQFF NA TRBJ2-1 TRBV6-5 TRBD2
TGTGCCAGCAGTGAAGCCCCAGGGAACACTGAAGCTTTCTTT CASSEAPGNTEAFF once TRBJ1-1 TRBV6-1 NA
TGCGCCAGCAGCGAACCGGGACAGGGGGCTTACAATGAGCAGTTCTTC CASSEPGQGAYNEQFF few TRBJ2-1 TRBV10-2 TRBD1
TGTGCCAGCATCCACAGGGCTAGAGATACGCAGTATTTT CASIHRARDTQYF NA TRBJ2-3 TRBV21-1 NA
TGTGCCAGCTCACCCCCCGGTTTCGGGACGGACTACGAGCAGTACTTC CASSPPGFGTDYEQYF NA TRBJ2-7 TRBV18 NA
TGTGCCAGCAGTTACTCCCAGACAGGGGGCACAGATACGCAGTATTTT CASSYSQTGGTDTQYF NA TRBJ2-3 TRBV6-6 TRBD1
TGTGCCAGCAGTGAAGGAGTAACCTACGAGCAGTACTTC CASSEGVTYEQYF NA TRBJ2-7 TRBV6-1 NA
TGTGCCAGCTCACAACCGGGACAGGGGTATGGCTACACCTTC CASSQPGQGYGYTF NA TRBJ1-2 TRBV18 TRBD1